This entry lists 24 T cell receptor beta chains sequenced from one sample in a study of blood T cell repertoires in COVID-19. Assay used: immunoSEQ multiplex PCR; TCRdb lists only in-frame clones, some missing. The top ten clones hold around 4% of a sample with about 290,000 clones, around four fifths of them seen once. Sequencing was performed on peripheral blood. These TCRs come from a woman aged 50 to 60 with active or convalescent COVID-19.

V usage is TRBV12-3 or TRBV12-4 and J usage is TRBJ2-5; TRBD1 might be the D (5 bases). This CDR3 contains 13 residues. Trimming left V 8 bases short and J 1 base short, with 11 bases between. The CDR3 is CASGARSQETQYF. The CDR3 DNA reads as TGTGCCAGCGGGGCCCGGTCCCAAGAGACCCAGTACTTC.

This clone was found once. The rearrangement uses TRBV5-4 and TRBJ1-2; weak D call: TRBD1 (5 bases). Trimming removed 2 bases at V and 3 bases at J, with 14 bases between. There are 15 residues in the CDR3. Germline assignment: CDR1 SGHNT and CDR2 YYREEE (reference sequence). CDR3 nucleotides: TGTGCCAGCAGCTTCGGAGGGACCATTGACTATGGCTACACCTTC. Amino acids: CASSFGGTIDYGYTF.

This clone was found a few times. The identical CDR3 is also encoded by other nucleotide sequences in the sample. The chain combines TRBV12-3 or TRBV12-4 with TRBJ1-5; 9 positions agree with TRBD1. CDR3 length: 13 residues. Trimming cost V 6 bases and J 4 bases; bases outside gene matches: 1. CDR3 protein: CASRGTGNQPQHF. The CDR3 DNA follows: TGTGCCAGCAGGGGGACAGGGAATCAGCCCCAGCATTTT.

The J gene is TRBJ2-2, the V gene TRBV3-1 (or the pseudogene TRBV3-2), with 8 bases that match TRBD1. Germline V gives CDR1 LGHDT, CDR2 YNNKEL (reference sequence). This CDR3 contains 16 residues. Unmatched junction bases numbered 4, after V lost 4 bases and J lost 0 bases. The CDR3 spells CASSLGQGTNTGELFF. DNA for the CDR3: TGTGCCAGCAGCCTTGGACAGGGTACGAACACCGGGGAGCTGTTTTTT.

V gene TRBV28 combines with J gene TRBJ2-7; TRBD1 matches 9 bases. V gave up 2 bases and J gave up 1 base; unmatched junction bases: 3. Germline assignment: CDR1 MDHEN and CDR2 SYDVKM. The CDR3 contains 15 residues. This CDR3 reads CASSLPGQGSYEQYF. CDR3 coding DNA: TGTGCCAGCAGTTTACCGGGACAGGGTTCCTACGAGCAGTACTTC.

The CDR3 is CASSRGPGSEAFF. CDR3 nucleotide sequence: TGTGCCAGCAGCCGAGGCCCGGGATCTGAAGCTTTCTTT. The rearrangement uses TRBV7-6 and TRBJ1-1; D call uncertain. Per germline, CDR1 SGHVS and CDR2 FNYEAQ. This CDR3 contains 13 residues. Between the trimmed V and J ends, which lost 5 bases and 6 bases, there was a span of 13 bases. Variable domain in full (rest from reference TRBV7-6 and TRBJ1-1): GAGVSQSPRYKVTKRGQDVALRCDPISGHVSLYWYRQALGQGPEFLTYFNYEAQQDKSGLPNDRFSAERPEGSISTLTIQRTEQRDSAMYRCASSRGPGSEAFFGQGTRLTVV.

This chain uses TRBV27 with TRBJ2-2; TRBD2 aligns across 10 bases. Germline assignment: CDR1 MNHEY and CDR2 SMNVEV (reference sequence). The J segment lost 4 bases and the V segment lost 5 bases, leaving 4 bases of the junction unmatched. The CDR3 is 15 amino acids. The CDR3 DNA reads TGTGCCAGCAGTATTAGCGGGAGGTCCACCGGGGAGCTGTTTTTT. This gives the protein CASSISGRSTGELFF.

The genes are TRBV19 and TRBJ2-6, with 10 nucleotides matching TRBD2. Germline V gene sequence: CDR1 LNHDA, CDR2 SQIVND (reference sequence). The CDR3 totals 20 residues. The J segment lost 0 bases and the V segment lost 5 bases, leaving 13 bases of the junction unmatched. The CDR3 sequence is CASSAKGRTSGNSGANVLTF. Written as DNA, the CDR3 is TGTGCCAGTAGTGCCAAGGGAAGGACTAGCGGTAACTCTGGGGCCAACGTCCTGACTTTC.

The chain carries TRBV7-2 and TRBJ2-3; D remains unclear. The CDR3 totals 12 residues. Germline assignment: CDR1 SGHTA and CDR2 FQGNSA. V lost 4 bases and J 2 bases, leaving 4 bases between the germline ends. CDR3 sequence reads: CASSSFTDTQYF. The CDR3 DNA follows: TGTGCCAGCAGCTCTTTCACAGATACGCAGTATTTT.

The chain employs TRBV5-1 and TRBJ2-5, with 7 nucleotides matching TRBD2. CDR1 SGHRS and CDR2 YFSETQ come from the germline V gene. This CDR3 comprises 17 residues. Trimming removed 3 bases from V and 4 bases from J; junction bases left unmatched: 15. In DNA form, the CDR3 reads TGCGCCAGCAGCTCTTCCCCTAGCGGACCCGCGAGAGAGACCCAGTACTTC. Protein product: CASSSSPSGPARETQYF. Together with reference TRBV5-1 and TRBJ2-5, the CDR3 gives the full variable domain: KAGVTQTPRYLIKTRGQQVTLSCSPISGHRSVSWYQQTPGQGLQFLFEYFSETQRNKGNFPGRFSGRQFSNSRSEMNVSTLELGDSALYLCASSSSPSGPARETQYFGPGTRLLVL.

CDR3 protein: CAIRRDRGGYTF. DNA for the CDR3: TGTGCCATCAGGAGGGACAGGGGTGGCTACACCTTC. V gene TRBV10-3 combines with J gene TRBJ1-2; TRBD1 matches 10 bases. The CDR3 length is 12 residues. Germline CDR1 and CDR2: ENHRY and SYGVKD. V shed 6 bases and J 7 bases; nucleotides not matched to a gene: 2.

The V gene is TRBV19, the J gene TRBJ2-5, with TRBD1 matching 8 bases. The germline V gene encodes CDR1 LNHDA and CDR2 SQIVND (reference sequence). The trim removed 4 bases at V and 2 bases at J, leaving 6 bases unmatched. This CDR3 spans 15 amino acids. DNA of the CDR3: TGTGCCAGTAGTACGGGGACAGGTTCACAAGAGACCCAGTACTTC. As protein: CASSTGTGSQETQYF.

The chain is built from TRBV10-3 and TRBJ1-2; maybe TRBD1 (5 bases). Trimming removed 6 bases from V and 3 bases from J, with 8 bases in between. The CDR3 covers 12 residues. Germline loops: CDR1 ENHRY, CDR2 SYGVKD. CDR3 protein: CAIRGGDYGYTF. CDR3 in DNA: TGTGCCATCAGGGGGGGGGACTATGGCTACACCTTC.

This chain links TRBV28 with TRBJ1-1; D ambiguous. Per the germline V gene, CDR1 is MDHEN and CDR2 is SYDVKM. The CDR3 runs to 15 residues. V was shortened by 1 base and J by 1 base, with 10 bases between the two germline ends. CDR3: CASSLLVSTNTEAFF. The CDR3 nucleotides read TGTGCCAGCAGTTTATTGGTCTCTACGAACACTGAAGCTTTCTTT.

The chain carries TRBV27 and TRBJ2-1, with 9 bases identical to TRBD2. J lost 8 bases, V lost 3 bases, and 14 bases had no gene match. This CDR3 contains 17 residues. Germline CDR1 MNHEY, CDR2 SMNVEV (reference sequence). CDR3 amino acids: CASSLWGIAGGLHEQFF. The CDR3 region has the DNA TGTGCCAGCAGTTTGTGGGGGATTGCGGGAGGGCTCCATGAGCAGTTCTTC.

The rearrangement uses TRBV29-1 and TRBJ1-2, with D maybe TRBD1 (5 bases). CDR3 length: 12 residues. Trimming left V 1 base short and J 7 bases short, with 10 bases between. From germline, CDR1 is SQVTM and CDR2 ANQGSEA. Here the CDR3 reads CSVEGRAGGYTF. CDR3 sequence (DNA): TGCAGCGTTGAAGGCAGGGCCGGTGGCTACACCTTC.

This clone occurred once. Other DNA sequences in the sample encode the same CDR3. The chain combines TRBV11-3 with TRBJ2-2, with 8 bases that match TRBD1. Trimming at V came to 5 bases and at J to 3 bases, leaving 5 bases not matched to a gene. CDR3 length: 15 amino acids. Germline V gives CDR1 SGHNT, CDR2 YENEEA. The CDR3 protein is CASSLGQGDTGELFF. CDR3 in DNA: TGTGCCAGCAGCCTCGGACAGGGCGACACCGGGGAGCTGTTTTTT.

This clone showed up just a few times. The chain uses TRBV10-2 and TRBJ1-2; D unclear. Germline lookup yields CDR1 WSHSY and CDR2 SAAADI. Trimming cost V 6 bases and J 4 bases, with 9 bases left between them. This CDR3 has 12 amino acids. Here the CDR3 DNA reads TGCGCCAGCAGAGCCTCCTCCTATGGCTACACCTTC. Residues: CASRASSYGYTF.

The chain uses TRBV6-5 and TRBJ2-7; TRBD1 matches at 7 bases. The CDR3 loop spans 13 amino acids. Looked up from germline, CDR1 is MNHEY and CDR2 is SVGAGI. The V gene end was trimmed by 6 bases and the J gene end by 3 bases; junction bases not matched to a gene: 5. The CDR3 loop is CASSTGVYYEQYF. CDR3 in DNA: TGTGCCAGCAGCACAGGGGTCTACTACGAGCAGTACTTC.

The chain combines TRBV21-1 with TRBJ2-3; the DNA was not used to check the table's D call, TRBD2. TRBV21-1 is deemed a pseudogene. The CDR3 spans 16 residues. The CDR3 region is CASSKPGGTSTDTQYF. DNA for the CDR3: TGTGCCAGCAGCAAACCCGGCGGGACCAGCACAGATACGCAGTATTTT.

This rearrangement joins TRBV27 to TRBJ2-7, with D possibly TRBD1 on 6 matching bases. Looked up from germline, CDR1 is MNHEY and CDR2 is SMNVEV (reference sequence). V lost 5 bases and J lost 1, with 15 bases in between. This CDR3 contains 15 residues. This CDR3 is CASSVDRPRSYEQYF. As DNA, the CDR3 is TGTGCCAGCAGTGTCGACAGGCCCCGATCCTACGAGCAGTACTTC.

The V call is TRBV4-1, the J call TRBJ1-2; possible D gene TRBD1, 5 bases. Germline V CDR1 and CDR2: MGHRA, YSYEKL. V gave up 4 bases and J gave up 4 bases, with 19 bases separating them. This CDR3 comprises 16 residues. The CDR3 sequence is CASSPAGGGRGYGYTF. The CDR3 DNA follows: TGCGCCAGCAGCCCTGCAGGCGGGGGACGGGGCTATGGCTACACCTTC.

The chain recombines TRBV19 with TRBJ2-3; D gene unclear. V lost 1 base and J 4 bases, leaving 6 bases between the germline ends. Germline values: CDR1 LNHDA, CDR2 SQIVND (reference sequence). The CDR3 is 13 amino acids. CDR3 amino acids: CASSIAVSDTQYF. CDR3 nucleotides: TGTGCCAGTAGTATAGCGGTCTCAGATACGCAGTATTTT.

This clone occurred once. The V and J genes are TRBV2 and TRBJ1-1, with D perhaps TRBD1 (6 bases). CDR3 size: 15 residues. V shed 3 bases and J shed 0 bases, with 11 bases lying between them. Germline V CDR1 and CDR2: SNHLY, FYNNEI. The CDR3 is CASSDQGRLNTEAFF. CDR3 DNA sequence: TGTGCCAGCAGTGACCAGGGGCGACTGAACACTGAAGCTTTCTTT.